This TCR beta chain stems from a study of Tregs in tolerant kidney transplant recipients. Broader study findings: Findings come from small patient numbers and require larger validation. Donor-specific Treg expansion exceeded global Treg expansion in tolerant patients, suggesting antigen drive. Some patients' samples used different primers over time, so nucleotide sequences weren't comparable.

Assay: immunoSEQ multiplex PCR; the TCRdb copy retains only in-frame clones and omits some. The table lists tens of thousands of clones, 80% to 95% of them singletons, with about 1.5% in the top ten. The nonmyeloablative bone marrow transplants came from related graft donors, with transient mixed chimerism. Unstimulated Tregs (CD4+CD25+CD127-) and CD4+CD25- non-Tregs were sorted from PBMCs. Note on this clone: Its antigen is as yet unknown.

Source: CD4+ T cells from blood (PBMCs), taken 12 months after the transplant. This sequence was found in a human patient who received a combined kidney and bone marrow transplant. Part of the T cell pool may stem from the graft donor.

This chain's CDR3 is CASSEALAGGSGYTF. The CDR3 DNA follows: TGTGCCAGCAGTGAAGCTTTGGCAGGGGGTAGTGGCTACACCTTC. The chain recombines TRBV6-1 with TRBJ1-2; TRBD1 agrees at 7 bases. CDR1 and CDR2 (germline): MNHNS, SASEGT. The ends lost 0 bases at V and 7 bases at J; junction bases unmatched: 8. The CDR3 has 15 residues.